The rows below give T cell receptor beta chains drawn from one sample of a study of PD-L1 blockade in urothelial cancer. Repertoires were generated with immunoSEQ multiplex PCR, while TCRdb's copy carries only in-frame clones and drops some. The sample consists of fewer than 50,000 clones, approximately 86% of them appearing once. The sample was PBMCs, taken around atezolizumab (anti-PD-L1) treatment. The receptors originated from a man aged 55 to 70 with urothelial cancer. Each CDR3 is given with its conserved first and last residue. D genes are given only for firm matches. Size is omitted from some rows. Given values are once, few, many or a class for expanded clones.

cdr3_nt: TGTGCCAGCAGCTTAGCAGGAGGGCCTGAAGCTTTCTTT
cdr3_aa: CASSLAGGPEAFF
d_call: -
clone_size: -
j_call: TRBJ1-1
v_call: TRBV7-3

cdr3_nt: TGTGCCAGCTCACAGGGGGAAGAACAGTTCTTC
cdr3_aa: CASSQGEEQFF
d_call: -
clone_size: -
j_call: TRBJ2-1
v_call: TRBV18

cdr3_nt: TGTGCCAGCACGCGGGGAGAGGCCGGGGAGCTGTTTTTT
cdr3_aa: CASTRGEAGELFF
d_call: -
clone_size: -
j_call: TRBJ2-2
v_call: TRBV2

cdr3_nt: TGTGCCATCAGTGTCAAGGACTCTAGCTCCTACAATGAGCAGTTCTTC
cdr3_aa: CAISVKDSSSYNEQFF
d_call: -
clone_size: -
j_call: TRBJ2-1
v_call: TRBV10-3

cdr3_nt: TGCGCCAGCAGACTAGAGCCGAACACTGAAGCTTTCTTT
cdr3_aa: CASRLEPNTEAFF
d_call: -
clone_size: -
j_call: TRBJ1-1
v_call: TRBV5-1

cdr3_nt: TGTGCCAGTAGTATATCGGGGGGGGACTACAATGAGCAGTTCTTC
cdr3_aa: CASSISGGDYNEQFF
d_call: TRBD2
clone_size: -
j_call: TRBJ2-1
v_call: TRBV19

cdr3_nt: TGTGCCACCAGCAGGGGCCAGAACACTGAAGCTTTCTTT
cdr3_aa: CATSRGQNTEAFF
d_call: -
clone_size: once
j_call: TRBJ1-1
v_call: TRBV15

cdr3_nt: TGCGCCAGCAGCTTCGACAGCCCAAGCTCCTACGAGCAGTACTTC
cdr3_aa: CASSFDSPSSYEQYF
d_call: -
clone_size: -
j_call: TRBJ2-7
v_call: TRBV5-1

cdr3_nt: TGCAGCGTCCCGGGTACAGGGACAGATACGCAGTATTTT
cdr3_aa: CSVPGTGTDTQYF
d_call: -
clone_size: -
j_call: TRBJ2-3
v_call: TRBV29-1

cdr3_nt: TGTGCCTGGATGTCACTGGGGGGGAAATCCTACGAGCAGTACTTC
cdr3_aa: CAWMSLGGKSYEQYF
d_call: TRBD2
clone_size: -
j_call: TRBJ2-7
v_call: TRBV30

cdr3_nt: TGTGCTAGTGGTTTCACAGGGGCCGATGGGGAGACCCAGTACTTC
cdr3_aa: CASGFTGADGETQYF
d_call: TRBD1
clone_size: -
j_call: TRBJ2-5
v_call: TRBV12-5

cdr3_nt: TGCGCCAGCAGCTTGGGTCCGGGAAACCAAGAGACCCAGTACTTC
cdr3_aa: CASSLGPGNQETQYF
d_call: -
clone_size: -
j_call: TRBJ2-5
v_call: TRBV5-1

cdr3_nt: TGTGCCAGCAGCTTAGGCCCGGGACAGGGCTCCTACGAGCAGTACTTC
cdr3_aa: CASSLGPGQGSYEQYF
d_call: TRBD1
clone_size: once
j_call: TRBJ2-7
v_call: TRBV7-9

cdr3_nt: TGTGCCAGCAGTGGTAAAGGGACAGCTCAAGAGACCCAGTACTTC
cdr3_aa: CASSGKGTAQETQYF
d_call: TRBD1
clone_size: -
j_call: TRBJ2-5
v_call: TRBV6-6

cdr3_nt: TGCGCCAGCAGCTTGGATCAGGGGCGCGGGAATGAAAAACTGTTTTTT
cdr3_aa: CASSLDQGRGNEKLFF
d_call: -
clone_size: -
j_call: TRBJ1-4
v_call: TRBV5-1

cdr3_nt: TGTGCCAGCAGCCAAGCCCCTTCACTGCCCGATACGCAGTATTTT
cdr3_aa: CASSQAPSLPDTQYF
d_call: -
clone_size: -
j_call: TRBJ2-3
v_call: TRBV4-2

cdr3_nt: TGTGCCAGCAGCCCCAAGATAGGACAGCGCAAGAACACTGAAGCTTTCTTT
cdr3_aa: CASSPKIGQRKNTEAFF
d_call: -
clone_size: -
j_call: TRBJ1-1
v_call: TRBV7-6